These 3 T cell receptor beta chains came from one sample sequenced in a study of blood T cell repertoires in COVID-19. Method: immunoSEQ multiplex PCR; TCRdb's copy keeps in-frame clones and lacks some. The table has 140,000 to 150,000 clones, 80% seen once. Material for sequencing was peripheral blood. The receptor set was obtained from a man in his 70s who had recovered from COVID-19.

The chain couples TRBV4-1 to TRBJ1-4; 9 bases are shared with TRBD1. CDR1 and CDR2 from the germline V gene are MGHRA and YSYEKL. This CDR3 is 17 amino acids long. After removal of 2 bases from V and 5 bases from J, the junction contained 9 bases not matched to a gene. CDR3 DNA: TGCGCCAGCAGCCAATTGCCGAGCGGACAGGGGAATGAAAAACTGTTTTTT. This encodes CASSQLPSGQGNEKLFF.

The chain carries TRBV3-1 (or the pseudogene TRBV3-2) and TRBJ1-2; 9 nucleotides agree with TRBD1. Germline trimming cut 1 base from V and 7 bases from J; bases unmatched to any gene: 4. Germline CDR1 and CDR2: LGHDT and YNNKEL (reference sequence). The CDR3 sequence is 14 residues long. The CDR3 bases are TGTGCCAGCAGCCAAGGGGGGACAGGGCTTGGCTACACCTTC. This encodes CASSQGGTGLGYTF.

This chain joins TRBV27 and TRBJ2-7, with TRBD2 matching over 7 bases. The V and J ends lost 4 bases and 4 bases, in that order; junction bases with no gene match: 19. The CDR3 totals 18 residues. CDR1 is MNHEY, CDR2 SMNVEV, per germline (reference sequence). The DNA of the CDR3 is TGTGCCAGCAGTTCCTTCCGGGGACGGGAGGAAGGGTTGTACGAGCAGTACTTC. It codes for CASSSFRGREEGLYEQYF.